These 5 T cell receptor beta chains share one sample of origin, sequenced in a study of blood T cell repertoires in COVID-19. Using immunoSEQ multiplex PCR, the repertoire was profiled, and TCRdb retains in-frame clones only, with some absent. Among about 240,000 clones listed, roughly 86% were seen once. The sample comprised peripheral blood. These receptors originate from a woman aged 25-40 years who had recovered from COVID-19.

V and J are TRBV7-6 and TRBJ1-3, with D hard to call. Trimming cost V 5 bases and J 0 bases, with 17 bases left between them. The germline V gene has CDR1 SGHVS and CDR2 FNYEAQ. The CDR3 is made up of 17 amino acids. Written as DNA, the CDR3 is TGTGCCAGCAGCGCGCTTGCGGATGGACTCTCTGGAAACACCATATATTTT. Its translation is CASSALADGLSGNTIYF. The full variable domain, with the rest looked up from reference TRBV7-6 and TRBJ1-3, is GAGVSQSPRYKVTKRGQDVALRCDPISGHVSLYWYRQALGQGPEFLTYFNYEAQQDKSGLPNDRFSAERPEGSISTLTIQRTEQRDSAMYRCASSALADGLSGNTIYFGEGSWLTVV.

The rearrangement links TRBV7-8 to TRBJ1-5; no clear D gene. The CDR3 has 15 amino acids. Germline assignment: CDR1 SGHVS and CDR2 FQNEAQ. Trimming left V 1 base short and J 5 bases short, with 12 bases between. The DNA for the CDR3 is TGTGCCAGCAGCTTAGGGATCTGGGAGGATCAGCCCCAGCATTTT. This translates into CASSLGIWEDQPQHF. The full variable domain, in which reference TRBV7-8 and TRBJ1-5 provide the parts outside the CDR3, is GAGVSQSPRYKVAKRGQDVALRCDPISGHVSLFWYQQALGQGPEFLTYFQNEAQLDKSGLPSDRFFAERPEGSVSTLKIQRTQQEDSAVYLCASSLGIWEDQPQHFGDGTRLSIL.

The chain employs TRBV27 and TRBJ1-3; 7 nucleotides match TRBD1. Trimming at V came to 2 bases and at J to 4 bases, leaving 5 bases not matched to a gene. The CDR3 has 15 residues. CDR1 and CDR2 (germline): MNHEY, SMNVEV (reference sequence). The CDR3 loop is CASSLPTTGGNTIYF. CDR3 bases: TGTGCCAGCAGTTTACCAACGACAGGGGGAAACACCATATATTTT.

The chain is built from TRBV9 and TRBJ2-5; a weak D match, TRBD1 (5 bases). V was clipped by 0 bases and J by 5 bases, with 11 bases between them. The CDR3 runs 14 residues. Germline V lookup: CDR1 SGDLS, CDR2 YYNGEE. The chain's CDR3 is CASSVAGSGETQYF. Here the CDR3 DNA reads TGTGCCAGCAGCGTAGCAGGGTCAGGGGAGACCCAGTACTTC.

V is TRBV3-1 (or the pseudogene TRBV3-2) and J is TRBJ1-1; TRBD1 matches at 10 bases. The CDR3 extends over 18 amino acids. Germline trimming cut 4 bases from V and 4 bases from J; bases unmatched to any gene: 15. Per the germline V gene, CDR1 is LGHDT and CDR2 is YNNKEL (reference sequence). The CDR3 reads CASSLTPGQGRGSTEAFF. The CDR3 coding sequence is TGTGCCAGCAGCCTTACTCCGGGACAGGGGCGTGGTAGCACTGAAGCTTTCTTT.